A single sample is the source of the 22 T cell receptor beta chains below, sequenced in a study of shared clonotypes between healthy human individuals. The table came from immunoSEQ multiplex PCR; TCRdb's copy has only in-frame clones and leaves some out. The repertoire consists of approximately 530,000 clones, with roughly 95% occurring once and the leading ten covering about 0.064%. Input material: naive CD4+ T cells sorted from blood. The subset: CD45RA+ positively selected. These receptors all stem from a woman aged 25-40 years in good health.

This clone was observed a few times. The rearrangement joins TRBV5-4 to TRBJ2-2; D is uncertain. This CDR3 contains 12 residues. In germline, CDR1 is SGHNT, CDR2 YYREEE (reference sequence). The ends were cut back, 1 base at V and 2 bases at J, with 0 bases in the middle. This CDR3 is CASSLNTGELFF. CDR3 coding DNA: TGTGCCAGCAGCTTGAACACCGGGGAGCTGTTTTTT.

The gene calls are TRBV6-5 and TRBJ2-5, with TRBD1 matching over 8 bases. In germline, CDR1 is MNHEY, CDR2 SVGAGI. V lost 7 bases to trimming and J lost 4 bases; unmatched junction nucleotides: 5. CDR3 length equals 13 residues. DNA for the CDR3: TGTGCCAGCATGACAGGGGACGGAGAGACCCAGTACTTC. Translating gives CASMTGDGETQYF.

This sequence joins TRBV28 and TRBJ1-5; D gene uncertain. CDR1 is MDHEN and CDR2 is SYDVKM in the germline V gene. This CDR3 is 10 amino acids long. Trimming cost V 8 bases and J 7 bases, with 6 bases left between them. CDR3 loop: CASHSQPQHF. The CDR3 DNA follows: TGTGCCAGCCATTCACAGCCCCAGCATTTT.

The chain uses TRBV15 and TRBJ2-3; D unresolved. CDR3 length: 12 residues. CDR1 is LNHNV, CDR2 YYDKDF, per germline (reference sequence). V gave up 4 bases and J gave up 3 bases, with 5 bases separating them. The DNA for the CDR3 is TGTGCCACCAGCACCGCAACAGATACGCAGTATTTT. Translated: CATSTATDTQYF.

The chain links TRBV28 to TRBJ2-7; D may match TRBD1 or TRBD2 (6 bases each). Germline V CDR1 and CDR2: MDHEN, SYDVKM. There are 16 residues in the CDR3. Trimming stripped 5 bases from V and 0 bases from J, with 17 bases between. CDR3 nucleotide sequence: TGTGCCAGCAGTGGGGGGCAGGGCTTAAGCTCCTACGAGCAGTACTTC. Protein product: CASSGGQGLSSYEQYF.

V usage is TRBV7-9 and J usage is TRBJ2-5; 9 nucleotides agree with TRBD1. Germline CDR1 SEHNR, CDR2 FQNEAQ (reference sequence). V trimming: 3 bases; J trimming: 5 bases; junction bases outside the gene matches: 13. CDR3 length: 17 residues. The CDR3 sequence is CASSFSLTTTGGETQYF. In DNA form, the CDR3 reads TGTGCCAGCAGCTTCTCCCTAACTACGACAGGGGGGGAGACCCAGTACTTC.

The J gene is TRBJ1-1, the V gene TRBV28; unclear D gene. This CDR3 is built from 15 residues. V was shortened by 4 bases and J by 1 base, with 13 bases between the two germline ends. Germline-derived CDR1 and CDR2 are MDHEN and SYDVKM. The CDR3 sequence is CASSSSAAPNTEAFF. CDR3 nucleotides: TGTGCCAGCAGTTCATCAGCGGCTCCGAACACTGAAGCTTTCTTT.

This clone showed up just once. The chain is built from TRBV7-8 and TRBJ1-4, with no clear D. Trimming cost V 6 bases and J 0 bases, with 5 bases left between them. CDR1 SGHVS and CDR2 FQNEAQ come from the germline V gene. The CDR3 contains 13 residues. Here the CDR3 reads CASRSTTNEKLFF. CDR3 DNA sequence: TGTGCCAGCAGATCCACAACTAATGAAAAACTGTTTTTT.

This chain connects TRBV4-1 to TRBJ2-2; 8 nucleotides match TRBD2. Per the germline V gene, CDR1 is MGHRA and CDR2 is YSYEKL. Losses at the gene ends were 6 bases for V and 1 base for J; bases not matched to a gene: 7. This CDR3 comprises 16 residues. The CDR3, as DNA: TGCGCCAGCAGTGGCGGACTAGCATTGAACACCGGGGAGCTGTTTTTT. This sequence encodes CASSGGLALNTGELFF.

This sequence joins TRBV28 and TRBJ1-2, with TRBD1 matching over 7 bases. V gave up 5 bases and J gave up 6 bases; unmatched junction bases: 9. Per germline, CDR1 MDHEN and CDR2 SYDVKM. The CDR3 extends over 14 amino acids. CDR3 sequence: CASSIGQVWDGYTF. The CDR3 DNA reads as TGTGCCAGCAGTATCGGACAGGTTTGGGATGGCTACACCTTC.

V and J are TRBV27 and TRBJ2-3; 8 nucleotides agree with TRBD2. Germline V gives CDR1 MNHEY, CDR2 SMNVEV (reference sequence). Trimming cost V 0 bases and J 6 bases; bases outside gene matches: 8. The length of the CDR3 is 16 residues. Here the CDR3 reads CASSLSAGAVTDTQYF. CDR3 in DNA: TGTGCCAGCAGTTTATCAGCGGGAGCTGTCACGGATACGCAGTATTTT.

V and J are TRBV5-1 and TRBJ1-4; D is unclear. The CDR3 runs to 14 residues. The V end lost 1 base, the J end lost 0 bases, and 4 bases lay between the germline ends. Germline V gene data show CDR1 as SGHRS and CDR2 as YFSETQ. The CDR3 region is CASSLWPTNEKLFF. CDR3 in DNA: TGCGCCAGCAGCTTGTGGCCAACTAATGAAAAACTGTTTTTT.

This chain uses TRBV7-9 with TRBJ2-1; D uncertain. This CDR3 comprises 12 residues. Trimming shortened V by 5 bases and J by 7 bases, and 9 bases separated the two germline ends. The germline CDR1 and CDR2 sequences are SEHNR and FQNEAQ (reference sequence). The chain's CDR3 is CASSPILNEQFF. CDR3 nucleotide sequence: TGTGCCAGCAGCCCAATCTTAAATGAGCAGTTCTTC.

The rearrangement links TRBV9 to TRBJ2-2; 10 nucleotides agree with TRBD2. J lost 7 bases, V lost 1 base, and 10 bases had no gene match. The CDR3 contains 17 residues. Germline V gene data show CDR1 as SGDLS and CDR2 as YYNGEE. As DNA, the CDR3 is TGTGCCAGCAGCGTATCTAGTACTAGCGGGAAATTCGGGGAGCTGTTTTTT. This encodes CASSVSSTSGKFGELFF. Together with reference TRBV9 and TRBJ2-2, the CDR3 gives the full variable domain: DSGVTQTPKHLITATGQRVTLRCSPRSGDLSVYWYQQSLDQGLQFLIQYYNGEERAKGNILERFSAQQFPDLHSELNLSSLELGDSALYFCASSVSSTSGKFGELFFGEGSRLTVL.

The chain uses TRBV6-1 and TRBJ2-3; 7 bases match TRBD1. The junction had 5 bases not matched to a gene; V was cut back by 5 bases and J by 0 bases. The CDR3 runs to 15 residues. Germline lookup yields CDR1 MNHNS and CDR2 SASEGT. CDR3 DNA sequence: TGTGCCAGCAGTCATCGGGACAGCAGCACAGATACGCAGTATTTT. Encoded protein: CASSHRDSSTDTQYF.

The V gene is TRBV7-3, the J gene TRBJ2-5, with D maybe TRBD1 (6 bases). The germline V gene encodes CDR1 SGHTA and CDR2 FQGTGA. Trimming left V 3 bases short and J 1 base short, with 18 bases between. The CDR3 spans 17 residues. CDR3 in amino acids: CASSFRPNTDSQETQYF. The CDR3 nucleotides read TGTGCCAGCAGCTTCCGACCGAACACGGACAGCCAAGAGACCCAGTACTTC. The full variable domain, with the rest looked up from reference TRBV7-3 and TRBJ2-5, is GAGVSQTPSNKVTEKGKYVELRCDPISGHTALYWYRQSLGQGPEFLIYFQGTGAADDSGLPNDRFFAVRPEGSVSTLKIQRTERGDSAVYLCASSFRPNTDSQETQYFGPGTRLLVL.

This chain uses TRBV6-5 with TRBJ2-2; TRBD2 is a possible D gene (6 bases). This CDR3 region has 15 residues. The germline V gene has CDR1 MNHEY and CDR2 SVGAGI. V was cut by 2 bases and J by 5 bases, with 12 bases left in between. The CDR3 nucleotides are TGTGCCAGCAGTTACGTGCGGGAACGAACCGGGGAGCTGTTTTTT. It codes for CASSYVRERTGELFF.

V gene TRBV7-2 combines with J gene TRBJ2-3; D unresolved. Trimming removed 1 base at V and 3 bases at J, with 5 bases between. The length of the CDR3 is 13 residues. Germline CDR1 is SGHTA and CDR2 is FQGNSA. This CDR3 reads CASSLGQTDTQYF. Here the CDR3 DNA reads TGTGCCAGCAGCTTAGGTCAGACAGATACGCAGTATTTT.

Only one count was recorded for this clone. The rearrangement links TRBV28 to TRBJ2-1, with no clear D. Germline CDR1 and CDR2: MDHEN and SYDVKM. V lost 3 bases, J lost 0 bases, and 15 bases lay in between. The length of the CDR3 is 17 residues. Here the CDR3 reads CASSFEAFMSSYNEQFF. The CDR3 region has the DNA TGTGCCAGCAGTTTCGAAGCCTTCATGTCCTCCTACAATGAGCAGTTCTTC.

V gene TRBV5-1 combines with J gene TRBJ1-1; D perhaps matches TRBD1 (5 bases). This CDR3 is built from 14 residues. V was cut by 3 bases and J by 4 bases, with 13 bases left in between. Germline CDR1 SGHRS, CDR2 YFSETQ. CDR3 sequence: CASSYAGRPTEAFF. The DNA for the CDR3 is TGCGCCAGCAGCTATGCAGGGCGGCCCACTGAAGCTTTCTTT.

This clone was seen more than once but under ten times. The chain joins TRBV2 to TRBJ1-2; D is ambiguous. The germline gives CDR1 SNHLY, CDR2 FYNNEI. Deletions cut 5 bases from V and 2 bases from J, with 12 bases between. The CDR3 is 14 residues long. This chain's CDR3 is CASSLRTENYGYTF. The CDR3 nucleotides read TGTGCCAGCAGTCTAAGGACTGAGAACTATGGCTACACCTTC.

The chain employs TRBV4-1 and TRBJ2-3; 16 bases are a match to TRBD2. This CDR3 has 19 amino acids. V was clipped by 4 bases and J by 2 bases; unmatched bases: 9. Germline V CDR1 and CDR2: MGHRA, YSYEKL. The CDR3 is CASSLTGTSGRAFTDTQYF. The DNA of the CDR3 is TGCGCCAGCAGCCTTACCGGGACTAGCGGGAGGGCCTTCACAGATACGCAGTATTTT.